The 15 T cell receptor beta chains given below trace back to one sample, sequenced in a study of beta chain features in type 1 diabetes. Expressed TCRB transcripts were sequenced, since all the RNA that had been isolated was reverse transcribed. Assay: immunoSEQ multiplex PCR; the TCRdb copy retains only in-frame clones and omits some. Of 680,000 or so clones listed, 15% are singletons. What was sequenced was naive CD4+ T cells from blood. The receptors come from a man younger than 30 in good health.

This clone has more than one count but fewer than ten. The chain joins TRBV27 to TRBJ1-3; no reliable D call. The ends were cut back, 6 bases at V and 0 bases at J, with 15 bases in the middle. Germline assignment: CDR1 MNHEY and CDR2 SMNVEV (reference sequence). This CDR3 spans 16 amino acids. The CDR3 bases are TGTGCCAGCAGGCCTATGGCTAACTTCTCTGGAAACACCATATATTTT. Amino acids: CASRPMANFSGNTIYF.

The V gene is TRBV28, the J gene TRBJ2-7; D gene uncertain. The CDR3 is 16 residues long. The V and J ends lost 5 bases and 6 bases respectively, with 23 bases between them. Germline V CDR1 and CDR2: MDHEN, SYDVKM. CDR3 residues: CASSPLADRVSAEQYF. The DNA for the CDR3 is TGTGCCAGCAGTCCCTTAGCCGATAGAGTGTCTGCCGAGCAGTACTTC. Full variable domain (outside the CDR3, taken from reference TRBV28 and TRBJ2-7): DVKVTQSSRYLVKRTGEKVFLECVQDMDHENMFWYRQDPGLGLRLIYFSYDVKMKEKGDIPEGYSVSREKKERFSLILESASTNQTSMYLCASSPLADRVSAEQYFGPGTRLTVT.

This chain joins TRBV19 and TRBJ1-1; D uncertain. Deletions cut 1 base from V and 2 bases from J, with 8 bases between. Germline loops: CDR1 LNHDA, CDR2 SQIVND (reference sequence). The CDR3 contains 14 residues. The CDR3 protein is CASSIGRFNTEAFF. The CDR3 DNA reads TGTGCCAGTAGTATAGGTCGGTTCAACACTGAAGCTTTCTTT.

This chain connects TRBV7-9 to TRBJ2-2; perhaps TRBD2 as D (6 bases). Trimming took 5 bases from V and 1 from J, leaving 11 bases between them. The germline V gene has CDR1 SEHNR and CDR2 FQNEAQ (reference sequence). This CDR3 has 15 residues. The CDR3 loop is CASSPRRGNTGELFF. As DNA, the CDR3 is TGTGCCAGCAGCCCGCGGCGGGGGAACACCGGGGAGCTGTTTTTT.

This clone was counted only a few times. The rearrangement links TRBV14 to TRBJ2-6, with unresolved D. The CDR3 is 18 amino acids. Germline V gives CDR1 SGHDN, CDR2 FVKESK. With 4 bases removed from V and 0 bases from J, the gap between germline ends came to 16 bases. This chain's CDR3 is CASSRSRKLSSGANVLTF. The CDR3 bases are TGTGCCAGCAGCCGATCAAGGAAACTAAGCTCTGGGGCCAACGTCCTGACTTTC.

V gene TRBV6-5 combines with J gene TRBJ2-1; 7 bases line up with TRBD1. The V gene end was trimmed by 0 bases and the J gene end by 8 bases; junction bases not matched to a gene: 7. The CDR3 has 15 amino acids. Germline assignment: CDR1 MNHEY and CDR2 SVGAGI. The CDR3 region has the DNA TGTGCCAGCAGTTACTCGACAGGGATTAGGTATGAGCAGTTCTTC. As protein: CASSYSTGIRYEQFF.

This rearrangement joins TRBV6-1 to TRBJ1-5; weak D call: TRBD1 (5 bases). Trimming took off 4 bases at V and 5 bases at J, with 9 bases between the two ends. CDR1 MNHNS and CDR2 SASEGT come from the germline V gene. The length of the CDR3 is 13 residues. DNA for the CDR3: TGTGCCAGCAGTGGAGGAGGGGATCAGCCCCAGCATTTT. It codes for CASSGGGDQPQHF.

This clone was detected a few times. This rearrangement joins TRBV19 to TRBJ2-4, with unresolved D. The germline V and J ends were trimmed by 5 bases and 0 bases, with 11 bases remaining between them. Germline V CDR1 and CDR2: LNHDA, SQIVND (reference sequence). The CDR3 loop spans 15 amino acids. The CDR3: CASSGLRVAKNIQYF. CDR3 nucleotide sequence: TGTGCCAGTAGTGGTCTGAGAGTAGCCAAAAACATTCAGTACTTC.

V usage is TRBV9 and J usage is TRBJ2-4; D is perhaps TRBD2 (5 bases). V gave up 0 bases and J gave up 6 bases, with 7 bases separating them. The CDR3 is 13 amino acids. CDR1 is SGDLS and CDR2 is YYNGEE in the germline V gene. The CDR3 nucleotides read TGTGCCAGCAGCGTAGCTGCGGGAAACATTCAGTACTTC. Amino acids: CASSVAAGNIQYF.

There are a few counts of this clone. Here the CDR3 DNA reads TGTGCCAGCAGCTTCGGGACTAGCGGGAGAAGGGATGAGCAGTTCTTC. This sequence encodes CASSFGTSGRRDEQFF. The V call is TRBV7-3, the J call TRBJ2-1; 14 bases agree with TRBD2. V gave up 3 bases and J gave up 8 bases; unmatched junction bases: 6. This CDR3 is 16 amino acids long. Germline lookup yields CDR1 SGHTA and CDR2 FQGTGA.

This clone came up a few times. The rearrangement links TRBV28 to TRBJ1-1, with a tentative D call TRBD1 (6 bases). CDR3 length: 14 residues. The germline gives CDR1 MDHEN, CDR2 SYDVKM. Trimming cost V 3 bases and J 1 base, with 9 bases left between them. The CDR3 nucleotides are TGTGCCAGCAGTTTGCGCAGGGGGAACACTGAAGCTTTCTTT. Protein product: CASSLRRGNTEAFF.

This clone has only a few counts. Here the CDR3 DNA reads TGTGCTAGTGGTTTGGTAATGGGACGGACGAACACTGAAGCTTTCTTT. It codes for CASGLVMGRTNTEAFF. This chain connects TRBV12-5 to TRBJ1-1, with TRBD1 as a possible D gene (5 bases). Trimming shortened V by 0 bases and J by 1 base, and 12 bases separated the two germline ends. The germline CDR1 and CDR2 sequences are LGHNT and FRNRAP. This CDR3 has 16 residues.

This clone was observed a few times. The J gene is TRBJ2-7, the V gene TRBV20-1; tentatively, D is TRBD2 (5 bases). V lost 0 bases and J 7 bases, leaving 7 bases between the germline ends. The CDR3 runs to 11 residues. From germline, CDR1 is DFQATT and CDR2 SNEGSKA (reference sequence). DNA of the CDR3: TGCAGTGCTAGAGACGGGAAAGAGCAGTACTTC. It codes for CSARDGKEQYF.

This chain links TRBV13 with TRBJ2-1; 9 bases are shared with TRBD2. CDR1 and CDR2 (germline): PRHDT, FYEKMQ (reference sequence). The CDR3 covers 15 residues. Trimming took 3 bases from V and 3 from J; bases not matched to a gene: 3. This CDR3 is CASSFLRGGYNEQFF. The DNA of the CDR3 is TGTGCCAGCAGCTTTTTGCGGGGGGGCTACAATGAGCAGTTCTTC.

This clone was seen only a few times. The genes are TRBV20-1 and TRBJ2-3; D is ambiguous. V lost 5 bases, J lost 4 bases, and 7 bases lay in between. The CDR3 consists of 11 residues. The germline V gene encodes CDR1 DFQATT and CDR2 SNEGSKA (reference sequence). In nucleotides, the CDR3 is TGCAGTGCTTCCGAATCAGATACGCAGTATTTT. It translates to CSASESDTQYF.